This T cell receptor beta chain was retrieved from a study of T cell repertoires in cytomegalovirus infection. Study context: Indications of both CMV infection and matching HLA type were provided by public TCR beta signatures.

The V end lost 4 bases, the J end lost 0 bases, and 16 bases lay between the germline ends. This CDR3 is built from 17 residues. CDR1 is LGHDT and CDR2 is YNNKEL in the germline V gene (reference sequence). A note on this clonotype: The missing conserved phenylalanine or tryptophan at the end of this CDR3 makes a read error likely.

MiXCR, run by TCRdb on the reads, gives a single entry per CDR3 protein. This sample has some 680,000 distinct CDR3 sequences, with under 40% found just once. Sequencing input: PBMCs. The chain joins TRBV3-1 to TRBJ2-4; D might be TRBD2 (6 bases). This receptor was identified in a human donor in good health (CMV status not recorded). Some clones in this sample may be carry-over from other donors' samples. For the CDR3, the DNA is TGTGCCAGCAGCCCCGAGGCGGGCGGGGTAGCCAAAAACATTCAGTACTTA. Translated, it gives CASSPEAGGVAKNIQYL.